One and the same sample provided the 18 T cell receptor beta chains below, sequenced in a study of OX40 agonist ivuxolimab in advanced cancers. Libraries came from the immunoSEQ multiplex PCR assay. TCRdb limited this immuneACCESS table to in-frame rearrangements with V and J called. A share of clones is missing; checked studies link under half to unresolved V genes, and the rest is unexplained. The sample table holds 100,000 to 130,000 clones, of which about 91% were seen once. The top ten clones comprise about 1.2% of the sample. This specimen consisted of CD4+ or CD8+ T cells sorted from blood, obtained in a trial of the OX40 agonist ivuxolimab. These receptors came from an adult with an advanced solid tumor such as melanoma, head and neck, liver or kidney cancer.

The count of this clone is one. The V gene is TRBV6-5, the J gene TRBJ1-1, with 8 bases that match TRBD1. The germline V gene has CDR1 MNHEY and CDR2 SVGAGI. This CDR3 has 16 amino acids. The ends lost 0 bases at V and 0 bases at J; junction bases unmatched: 3. The chain's CDR3 is CASSYSGTGMNTEAFF. The DNA of the CDR3 is TGTGCCAGCAGTTACTCGGGGACAGGCATGAACACTGAAGCTTTCTTT.

The V and J genes are TRBV11-3 and TRBJ2-7; TRBD1 matches 8 bases. Germline CDR1 is SGHNT and CDR2 is YENEEA. The V gene end was trimmed by 4 bases and the J gene end by 2 bases; junction bases not matched to a gene: 7. The length of the CDR3 is 15 residues. The CDR3 loop reads CASSSAPTGAYEQYF. CDR3 coding DNA: TGTGCCAGCAGCTCCGCACCGACAGGGGCCTACGAGCAGTACTTC.

The gene calls are TRBV19 and TRBJ2-3, with D tentatively TRBD2 (6 bases). The V gene's germline CDR1 is LNHDA and CDR2 SQIVND (reference sequence). The CDR3 sequence is 15 residues long. V lost 5 bases and J lost 1, with 13 bases in between. The CDR3 DNA sequence: TGTGCCAGTAGTTTGGCGGGGCGGGGCACAGATACGCAGTATTTT. It codes for CASSLAGRGTDTQYF.

This clone was observed once. The chain couples TRBV5-1 to TRBJ2-1; the match to TRBD1 covers 11 bases. The trim removed 0 bases at V and 8 bases at J, leaving 4 bases unmatched. Germline V lookup: CDR1 SGHRS, CDR2 YFSETQ. This CDR3 has 15 residues. CDR3 sequence reads: CASSLEDRGRDEQFF. CDR3 nucleotides: TGCGCCAGCAGCTTGGAGGACAGGGGGCGCGATGAGCAGTTCTTC. The full variable domain, completed using reference TRBV5-1 and TRBJ2-1, is KAGVTQTPRYLIKTRGQQVTLSCSPISGHRSVSWYQQTPGQGLQFLFEYFSETQRNKGNFPGRFSGRQFSNSRSEMNVSTLELGDSALYLCASSLEDRGRDEQFFGPGTRLTVL.

The genes are TRBV28 and TRBJ2-4, with D maybe TRBD2 (6 bases). This CDR3 has 15 amino acids. V lost 5 bases to trimming and J lost 7 bases, with 18 bases between them. Germline V CDR1 and CDR2: MDHEN, SYDVKM. This chain's CDR3 is CASSGGGARGNIQYF. In DNA, the CDR3 is TGTGCCAGCAGTGGAGGAGGGGCCCGGGGGAACATTCAGTACTTC.

This chain joins TRBV27 and TRBJ2-7; unclear D gene. V dropped 9 bases and J dropped 4 bases, with 13 bases sitting between them. The germline V gene encodes CDR1 MNHEY and CDR2 SMNVEV (reference sequence). The CDR3 contains 12 residues. Written as DNA, the CDR3 is TGTGCCAGGAGCCGGTCGGAATACGAGCAGTACTTC. It encodes CARSRSEYEQYF.

This chain uses TRBV5-6 with TRBJ1-3; the D gene is possibly TRBD1 (5 bases). The length of the CDR3 is 14 residues. The V and J ends lost 2 bases and 4 bases respectively, with 10 bases between them. Germline lookup yields CDR1 SGHDT and CDR2 YYEEEE. The CDR3 coding sequence is TGTGCCAGCAGCTTAGGACAAGGAGGAAACACCATATATTTT. Protein sequence: CASSLGQGGNTIYF.

The chain employs TRBV19 and TRBJ2-7; no reliable D call. The CDR3 extends over 13 amino acids. CDR1 is LNHDA and CDR2 is SQIVND in the germline V gene (reference sequence). V lost 5 bases and J lost 2, with 10 bases in between. CDR3 nucleotide sequence: TGTGCCAGTAGTTCGGCCGGAGCCTACGAGCAGTACTTC. Its protein product is CASSSAGAYEQYF.

This clone was seen only a few times. This chain links TRBV6-1 with TRBJ1-5, with D tentatively TRBD1 (5 bases). V lost 7 bases, J lost 5 bases, and 12 bases lay in between. Germline CDR1 reads MNHNS; CDR2 reads SASEGT. CDR3 size: 13 residues. Here the CDR3 reads CASTSGSYQPQHF. CDR3 nucleotides: TGTGCCAGCACTTCAGGGAGTTATCAGCCCCAGCATTTT.

The genes are TRBV4-3 and TRBJ1-4, with TRBD1 identical over 8 bases. The J segment lost 6 bases and the V segment lost 1 base, leaving 1 base of the junction unmatched. The CDR3 consists of 14 residues. CDR1 is LGHNA and CDR2 is YSLEER in the germline V gene. The chain's CDR3 is CASSQGQGYEKLFF. The DNA of the CDR3 is TGCGCCAGCAGCCAAGGACAGGGGTATGAAAAACTGTTTTTT.

The V gene is TRBV21-1, the J gene TRBJ2-7; the D call in the table, TRBD1, was not verified against the DNA. TRBV21-1 is a pseudogene. The CDR3 spans 16 residues. Here the CDR3 DNA reads TGTGCCAGCAGCCCGCGACAGGGTTGGGCAGACTACGAGCAGTACTTC. Its protein product is CASSPRQGWADYEQYF.

The CDR3 DNA is TGTGCCAGTAGTATGACAGGGATTGAGTTTCTTGAGACCCAGTACTTC. Its protein product is CASSMTGIEFLETQYF. The rearrangement joins TRBV19 to TRBJ2-5; 7 nucleotides agree with TRBD1. V dropped 3 bases and J dropped 5; count of bases not matched to a gene: 12. Germline V gives CDR1 LNHDA, CDR2 SQIVND (reference sequence). The CDR3 is 16 residues long.

Only one count was recorded for this clone. The rearrangement uses TRBV28 and TRBJ1-3, with no clear D. The CDR3 runs to 15 residues. Between the trimmed V and J ends, which lost 6 bases and 0 bases, there was a span of 12 bases. Germline V gene sequence: CDR1 MDHEN, CDR2 SYDVKM. The CDR3 sequence: CASSPPVGSGNTIYF. CDR3 DNA sequence: TGTGCCAGCAGCCCCCCGGTGGGCTCTGGAAACACCATATATTTT.

V and J are TRBV15 and TRBJ2-7; D remains unclear. V was shortened by 0 bases and J by 5 bases, with 20 bases between the two germline ends. There are 17 residues in the CDR3. The germline CDR1 and CDR2 sequences are LNHNV and YYDKDF (reference sequence). CDR3 sequence (DNA): TGTGCCACCAGCAGAGAGACCCCCGTGCAGGCCGATCACGAGCAGTACTTC. This translates into CATSRETPVQADHEQYF.

The chain links TRBV4-2 to TRBJ1-1; weak D call: TRBD1 (5 bases). This CDR3 has 13 residues. CDR1 and CDR2 (germline): LGHNA, YNFKEQ. V was shortened by 5 bases and J by 0 bases, with 7 bases between the two germline ends. CDR3 residues: CASSSRVNTEAFF. For the CDR3, the DNA is TGTGCCAGCAGCTCCAGGGTGAACACTGAAGCTTTCTTT.

The rearrangement uses TRBV13 and TRBJ2-1; 12 bases agree with TRBD2. This CDR3 has 15 residues. J was trimmed by 10 bases and V by 10 bases; bases with no gene match: 14. Looked up from germline, CDR1 is PRHDT and CDR2 is FYEKMQ (reference sequence). In nucleotides, the CDR3 is TGTGCCACCCGGCCGGCTAGCGGGAGGGCCTCCGAGCAGTTCTTC. Translating gives CATRPASGRASEQFF.

There are a few counts of this clone. This chain connects TRBV5-4 to TRBJ1-2; unclear D gene. CDR3 length equals 13 residues. Germline CDR1 and CDR2: SGHNT and YYREEE (reference sequence). V was trimmed by 3 bases and J by 8 bases, leaving 14 bases between them. CDR3 sequence reads: CASSSIASQGYTF. The DNA of the CDR3 is TGTGCCAGCAGCTCGATAGCCTCGCAGGGCTACACCTTC.

The chain's CDR3 is CASQTSGSSDTQYF. The CDR3 DNA reads as TGTGCCAGTCAAACTAGCGGGAGTTCAGATACGCAGTATTTT. The gene calls are TRBV28 and TRBJ2-3; 11 bases agree with TRBD2. V shed 9 bases, J shed 4 bases, and the junction held 6 bases outside the gene matches. CDR3 length: 14 residues. The germline V gene has CDR1 MDHEN and CDR2 SYDVKM.